Each of the 29 T cell receptor beta chains below was sequenced from the same sample in a study of graft-versus-host responses after intestinal transplantation. Intraepithelial plus lamina propria lymphocytes were released by processing graft tissue. The data were produced by immunoSEQ multiplex PCR, yet TCRdb's version contains in-frame clones alone and is incomplete. The repertoire has around 30,000 clones, 80% to 85% of them found once; the top ten carry less than 4%. This material consisted of ileum tissue, taken 98 days after intestinal transplantation. The receptor set was obtained from a human patient who received an intestinal transplant, so some T cells may come from the graft donor.

V gene TRBV2 combines with J gene TRBJ1-4, with unresolved D. CDR3 length equals 15 residues. V was cut by 3 bases and J by 5 bases, with 13 bases left in between. Germline CDR1 is SNHLY and CDR2 is FYNNEI. The CDR3 protein is CASSDAAGSNEKLFF. Here the CDR3 DNA reads TGTGCCAGCAGTGATGCAGCCGGATCAAATGAAAAACTGTTTTTT.

This clone is medium-sized by share. The chain employs TRBV4-1 and TRBJ1-2; D is perhaps TRBD1 (6 bases). The CDR3 contains 14 residues. V lost 3 bases to trimming and J lost 8 bases, with 16 bases between them. In germline, CDR1 is MGHRA, CDR2 YSYEKL. The CDR3, as DNA: TGCGCCAGCAGCCATACGAGGGGGAGTGAGGGCTACACCTTC. Translating it yields CASSHTRGSEGYTF.

This chain joins TRBV4-1 and TRBJ1-2; no clear D. Germline V gives CDR1 MGHRA, CDR2 YSYEKL. Trimming took off 4 bases at V and 13 bases at J, with 22 bases between the two ends. This CDR3 is 14 amino acids long. The CDR3 region is CASSLTREQRSTTF. The CDR3 region has the DNA TGCGCCAGCAGCCTCACAAGGGAACAGAGGAGCACCACCTTC.

The rearrangement links TRBV6-6 to TRBJ2-2, with 7 bases that match TRBD1. The V gene end was trimmed by 11 bases and the J gene end by 0 bases; junction bases not matched to a gene: 3. CDR1 and CDR2 (germline): MNHNY, SVGAGI (reference sequence). The CDR3 runs to 13 residues. The CDR3 region is CAGQESNTGELFF. The DNA of the CDR3 is TGTGCCGGACAGGAGTCGAACACCGGGGAGCTGTTTTTT.

As concerns this clone: One end of the junction varies from germline; a read error may be responsible. The chain uses TRBV7-2 and TRBJ1-1, with D unclear. Per germline, CDR1 SGHTA and CDR2 FQGNSA. This CDR3 region has 13 residues. The CDR3 DNA sequence: TGTGCCAGCAGGTTAGGATTGAGCACTGAAGCTTTCTTT. Translating it yields CASRLGLSTEAFF. The full variable domain, in which reference TRBV7-2 and TRBJ1-1 provide the parts outside the CDR3, is GAGVSQSPSNKVTEKGKDVELRCDPISGHTALYWYRQSLGQGLEFLIYFQGNSAPDKSGLPSDRFSAERTGGSVSTLTIQRTQQEDSAVYLCASRLGLSTEAFFGQGTRLTVV.

This clone showed up just a few times. The J gene is TRBJ1-3, the V gene TRBV4-1, with a weak D call TRBD1 (6 bases). Deletions cut 0 bases from V and 4 bases from J, with 13 bases between. CDR1 is MGHRA and CDR2 is YSYEKL in the germline V gene. There are 16 residues in the CDR3. CDR3 in amino acids: CASSQDPPGQGNTIYF. The CDR3, as DNA: TGCGCCAGCAGCCAAGATCCTCCCGGACAGGGAAACACCATATATTTT.

The chain uses TRBV19 and TRBJ1-5; the D is unclear. Trimming cost V 6 bases and J 6 bases, with 15 bases left between them. CDR1 LNHDA and CDR2 SQIVND come from the germline V gene (reference sequence). The CDR3 spans 14 residues. The CDR3 nucleotides are TGTGCCAGTAGGGGCGACTGGGTAGGTCAGCCCCAGCATTTT. Translating it yields CASRGDWVGQPQHF.

The chain employs TRBV4-2 and TRBJ1-6, with a weak D call TRBD1 (5 bases). This CDR3 comprises 16 residues. Germline lookup yields CDR1 LGHNA and CDR2 YNFKEQ. Between the trimmed V and J ends, which lost 0 bases and 7 bases, there was a span of 13 bases. In nucleotides, the CDR3 is TGTGCCAGCAGCCAAGAAAAAGGGGCTGGGAATTCACCCCTCCACTTT. Residues: CASSQEKGAGNSPLHF.

The gene calls are TRBV7-3 and TRBJ2-1; 11 positions agree with TRBD2. The CDR3 covers 15 residues. From germline, CDR1 is SGHTA and CDR2 FQGTGA. J was trimmed by 6 bases and V by 2 bases; bases with no gene match: 3. The CDR3 DNA reads as TGTGCCAGCAGCTTAGGGACTAGCGGCCTCAATGAGCAGTTCTTC. The encoded protein is CASSLGTSGLNEQFF.

This clone was recorded only once. The genes are TRBV29-1 and TRBJ2-1; D remains unclear. CDR3 length equals 14 residues. Trimming took off 1 base at V and 0 bases at J, with 7 bases between the two ends. Germline V gives CDR1 SQVTM, CDR2 ANQGSEA. CDR3 residues: CSVEGVPSYNEQFF. DNA for the CDR3: TGCAGCGTTGAAGGGGTTCCCTCCTACAATGAGCAGTTCTTC.

V is TRBV10-3 and J is TRBJ2-2; the D gene is possibly TRBD1 (7 bases). This CDR3 is 16 amino acids long. CDR1 is ENHRY and CDR2 is SYGVKD in the germline V gene. Trimming stripped 6 bases from V and 3 bases from J, with 17 bases between. CDR3 DNA: TGTGCCATCAGCCATGCAGGGGGAGGCGACACCGGGGAGCTGTTTTTT. Translating gives CAISHAGGGDTGELFF.

V usage is TRBV7-2 and J usage is TRBJ1-2, with 7 bases fitting TRBD1. This CDR3 spans 15 amino acids. CDR1 SGHTA and CDR2 FQGNSA come from the germline V gene. V dropped 5 bases and J dropped 0; count of bases not matched to a gene: 6. This CDR3 is CASSGDSDTNYGYTF. In DNA form, the CDR3 reads TGTGCCAGCAGCGGGGACAGCGACACTAACTATGGCTACACCTTC.

V is TRBV7-9 and J is TRBJ1-2, with a weak D call TRBD1 (5 bases). The CDR3 has 16 residues. The germline V gene has CDR1 SEHNR and CDR2 FQNEAQ (reference sequence). V was trimmed by 5 bases and J by 8 bases, leaving 24 bases between them. CDR3 bases: TGTGCCAGCAGCCTCAAAGCCGGGACCTCTATAGGGGGCTACACCTTC. Its protein product is CASSLKAGTSIGGYTF.

The CDR3 protein is CASSAVPVGTGELFF. In nucleotides, the CDR3 is TGTGCCAGCAGTGCGGTGCCAGTGGGCACCGGGGAGCTGTTTTTT. This sequence joins TRBV2 and TRBJ2-2; no reliable D call. CDR1 is SNHLY, CDR2 FYNNEI, per germline. This CDR3 comprises 15 residues. Deletions cut 4 bases from V and 4 bases from J, with 13 bases between.

The chain couples TRBV5-6 to TRBJ1-2, with no clear D. The length of the CDR3 is 14 residues. Germline V gene lookup returns CDR1 SGHDT and CDR2 YYEEEE. Between the trimmed V and J ends, which lost 4 bases and 5 bases, there was a span of 15 bases. CDR3 sequence: CASSHTDDLYGYTF. CDR3 nucleotide sequence: TGTGCCAGCAGCCATACAGACGACTTATATGGCTACACCTTC. Full variable domain (outside the CDR3, taken from reference TRBV5-6 and TRBJ1-2): DAGVTQSPTHLIKTRGQQVTLRCSPKSGHDTVSWYQQALGQGPQFIFQYYEEEERQRGNFPDRFSGHQFPNYSSELNVNALLLGDSALYLCASSHTDDLYGYTFGSGTRLTVV.

The genes are TRBV10-3 and TRBJ2-7; D is perhaps TRBD1 (6 bases). CDR3 length: 14 amino acids. The V gene lost 6 bases and the J gene lost 0 bases, with 12 bases spanning the gap. Germline CDR1 and CDR2: ENHRY and SYGVKD. As DNA, the CDR3 is TGTGCCATCAGCTCAGGGGCTTTCTCCTACGAGCAGTACTTC. Encoded protein: CAISSGAFSYEQYF.

The chain couples TRBV6-1 to TRBJ2-7; TRBD2 aligns across 10 bases. V was pared by 4 bases and J by 3 bases, with 18 bases of the junction left unmatched. Germline CDR1 MNHNS, CDR2 SASEGT. The CDR3 is made up of 19 amino acids. The CDR3 DNA is TGTGCCAGCAGTGGTGGTAGCGGGGGGCCTTTAGGAGCCTACTACGAGCAGTACTTC. Amino acid sequence: CASSGGSGGPLGAYYEQYF.

This CDR3 reads CASSPAGTSTDEQFF. In nucleotides, the CDR3 is TGCGCCAGCAGCCCCGCCGGGACTAGCACCGATGAGCAGTTCTTC. The gene calls are TRBV4-1 and TRBJ2-1; 9 nucleotides line up with TRBD2. The germline V gene has CDR1 MGHRA and CDR2 YSYEKL. This CDR3 spans 15 amino acids. J was trimmed by 8 bases and V by 4 bases; bases with no gene match: 9.

The chain recombines TRBV4-1 with TRBJ2-7; no clear D. Trimming pared 4 bases from V and 3 bases from J, leaving 13 bases between. The germline V gene has CDR1 MGHRA and CDR2 YSYEKL. This CDR3 spans 14 amino acids. For the CDR3, the DNA is TGCGCCAGCAGCCCTCTCGGGCTAAACTACGAGCAGTACTTC. This encodes CASSPLGLNYEQYF.

V gene TRBV4-2 combines with J gene TRBJ2-3; a weak D match, TRBD2 (5 bases). Trimming took off 0 bases at V and 2 bases at J, with 30 bases between the two ends. The length of the CDR3 is 22 residues. The V gene's germline CDR1 is LGHNA and CDR2 YNFKEQ. The CDR3 DNA follows: TGTGCCAGCAGCCAAGAAGGGTTAGGACTTTTTAATCTCCATAGTGTCACAGATACGCAGTATTTT. Encoded protein: CASSQEGLGLFNLHSVTDTQYF.

This clone was counted a single time. The chain has TRBV19 and TRBJ1-1; tentatively, D is TRBD1 (6 bases). The V gene's germline CDR1 is LNHDA and CDR2 SQIVND (reference sequence). V lost 3 bases and J lost 4, with 12 bases in between. CDR3 size: 14 residues. The CDR3 loop reads CASSMGGSGTEAFF. The DNA of the CDR3 is TGTGCCAGTAGTATGGGGGGCTCAGGCACTGAAGCTTTCTTT.

V and J are TRBV11-2 and TRBJ1-4; no reliable D call. Trimming took off 1 base at V and 7 bases at J, with 7 bases between the two ends. The germline gives CDR1 SGHAT, CDR2 FQNNGV. This CDR3 contains 13 residues. The CDR3 DNA reads as TGTGCCAGCAGCTTAGGATATTGTGAAAAACTGTTTTTT. Amino acid sequence: CASSLGYCEKLFF.

The chain carries TRBV9 and TRBJ2-7; tentatively, D is TRBD1 or TRBD2 (5 bases each). The germline V and J ends were trimmed by 4 bases and 4 bases, with 18 bases remaining between them. The CDR3 has 15 residues. Looked up from germline, CDR1 is SGDLS and CDR2 is YYNGEE. The CDR3 coding sequence is TGTGCCAGCAGCTCGTATCCGGGACCCCTATACGAGCAGTACTTC. Its translation: CASSSYPGPLYEQYF.

The chain links TRBV9 to TRBJ2-1; TRBD2 matches 11 bases. Germline trimming cut 3 bases from V and 2 bases from J; bases unmatched to any gene: 16. The length of the CDR3 is 20 residues. The germline gives CDR1 SGDLS, CDR2 YYNGEE. The CDR3 DNA is TGTGCCAGCAGCGGCCGGTGGGGGAATCCGGGACTAGCGGCCTACAATGAGCAGTTCTTC. Its protein is CASSGRWGNPGLAAYNEQFF.

The gene calls are TRBV7-9 and TRBJ2-7; TRBD2 agrees at 7 bases. CDR3 length equals 15 residues. From germline, CDR1 is SEHNR and CDR2 FQNEAQ (reference sequence). J lost 5 bases, V lost 0 bases, and 7 bases had no gene match. In DNA form, the CDR3 reads TGTGCCAGCAGCTTAGCTATGGGACTACGGGACGAGCAGTACTTC. The encoded protein is CASSLAMGLRDEQYF.

The CDR3 protein is CASSNSNYGYTF. CDR3 DNA: TGTGCCAGCAGCAACTCTAACTATGGCTACACCTTC. This chain links TRBV7-6 with TRBJ1-2; D gene ambiguous. This CDR3 has 12 amino acids. The V gene lost 5 bases and the J gene lost 0 bases, with 4 bases spanning the gap. Germline V CDR1 and CDR2: SGHVS, FNYEAQ.

This chain joins TRBV16 and TRBJ1-5; unclear D gene. The CDR3 is made up of 15 amino acids. Trimming removed 4 bases from V and 5 bases from J, with 15 bases in between. Germline loops: CDR1 KGHSY, CDR2 FQNENV. CDR3 bases: TGTGCCAGCAGCCCCGGGCTGCCCAGCGATCAGCCCCAGCATTTT. It encodes CASSPGLPSDQPQHF.

The chain uses TRBV11-2 and TRBJ2-7, with D tentatively TRBD1 or TRBD2 (5 bases each). Trimming took off 5 bases at V and 2 bases at J, with 10 bases between the two ends. In germline, CDR1 is SGHAT, CDR2 FQNNGV. The CDR3 length is 13 residues. In nucleotides, the CDR3 is TGTGCCAGCAGCCAGGGACCCGCCTACGAGCAGTACTTC. Amino acids: CASSQGPAYEQYF.

The chain has TRBV2 and TRBJ1-5; no definite D call. Trimming removed 1 base at V and 9 bases at J, with 7 bases between. Per germline, CDR1 SNHLY and CDR2 FYNNEI. The CDR3 extends over 12 amino acids. The CDR3 sequence: CASSEDTGPQHF. DNA of the CDR3: TGTGCCAGCAGTGAAGATACTGGGCCCCAGCATTTT.